The 3 T cell receptor beta chains below come from one sample, sequenced in a study of cytomegalovirus exposure and HLA in healthy donors. Generated by immunoSEQ multiplex PCR, the TCRdb table keeps only in-frame clones and is missing some. The repertoire holds fewer than 200,000 clones, about 89% seen once, with 3% to 3.5% in the top ten. The specimen sequenced was PBMCs. The receptors were gathered from a woman aged 18 to 35 in good health and CMV-seropositive.

V and J are TRBV27 and TRBJ2-3; 8 nucleotides line up with TRBD2. The CDR3 sequence is 16 residues long. Germline-derived CDR1 and CDR2 are MNHEY and SMNVEV (reference sequence). J gave up 2 bases and V 7 bases, and 11 bases lay outside the gene matches. CDR3: CASKWVRGGFTDTQYF. CDR3 sequence (DNA): TGTGCCAGCAAATGGGTTCGGGGGGGTTTCACAGATACGCAGTATTTT.

The V and J genes are TRBV13 and TRBJ1-5, with D unclear. CDR1 is PRHDT, CDR2 FYEKMQ, per germline (reference sequence). The CDR3 length is 14 residues. V gave up 0 bases and J gave up 3 bases, with 6 bases separating them. The CDR3 sequence is CASSLGRVNQPQHF. The CDR3 DNA reads TGTGCCAGCAGCTTAGGCCGGGTCAATCAGCCCCAGCATTTT.

The J gene is TRBJ2-2, the V gene TRBV29-1; no firm D call. The CDR3 is 14 amino acids. Trimming cost V 6 bases and J 3 bases, with 14 bases left between them. Per germline, CDR1 SQVTM and CDR2 ANQGSEA. CDR3 residues: CSVKDGTDTGELFF. In DNA, the CDR3 is TGCAGCGTCAAAGACGGTACAGACACCGGGGAGCTGTTTTTT.